This TCR beta chain comes out of a study of T cell responses to AZD1222 COVID-19 vaccine (dated by TCRdb to the early 2020s). Some background on the complete study: Because spike-specific TCR depth and breadth did not differ between the two schedules, AZD1222 recipients who got a second dose at roughly 4 weeks were pooled with those who got a second dose at roughly 12 weeks. TCR sequencing was performed for 233 trial participants, of whom around 210 were given two doses of AZD1222 and some 26 were given two doses of MenACWY control vaccine. Enrollment into the trials was organized by age into subgroups of 18-55, 56-69 and 70-plus years, and those subgroups contained approximately 160, 26 and 62 TCR-sequenced participants, respectively. Broader findings and caveats from the paper: Most participants were white British and females outnumbered males, and the authors suggested that clonal diversity may have been underestimated. Because no samples from the day 14 peak response were available, repertoires could be characterized only after the peak T cell response. CD4 TCRs associated with the vaccine covered the entire spike protein, and the dominant responses were in regions 160-218 and 743-854. In the small 56-69-year group, the increase in depth fell short of significance, most likely because of low power. Nearly half of unique spike-specific TCRs reportedly recognized epitopes outside regions mutated in the B.1.351 and B.1.1.7 variants. A significant rise in spike-specific TCR breadth and depth was observed after two AZD1222 doses relative to day 0 and relative to MenACWY recipients. Conclusions about previously exposed vaccinees are limited because only five to seven AZD1222 recipients were SARS-CoV-2 seropositive at baseline.

Per the publication, the time point label means: baseline before first vaccination. Vaccinee samples were obtained from the UK trials COV001 and COV002, which included a single-blind randomized controlled phase 2/3 trial of AZD1222 (ChAdOx1 nCoV-19) in healthy adults. For TCRbeta chain sequencing, PBMC samples from trial participants were taken at day 0 and at day 28 after the second dose. V loses 4 bases of germline sequence and J loses 4 bases, and the interval between the two ends is 10 bases. The germline V gene (reference sequence) yields WNHNN for CDR1 and SYGVQD for CDR2. Its CDR3 holds 14 amino acids, cysteine through phenylalanine. Only the CDR3 region is kept as DNA, spanning 42 bases read in frame from base 1. The CDR3 regions of human TCRbeta chains were subjected to immunosequencing. The original pipeline was this. TCRs in the repertoires were compared against a reference library of SARS-CoV-2-specific TCRs that had been generated with the MIRA antigen-specificity platform. Breadth was defined as the fraction of unique TCRs that were SARS-CoV-2-associated. Depth was defined as the fraction of total T cells that were SARS-CoV-2-associated. Each spike-specific TCR was assigned to its reactive spike region and to a CD4 or CD8 class using the MIRA data. Log10-transformed breadth and depth values were compared by one-way ANOVA with Sidak's multiple comparisons tests. TCRdb stores this immuneACCESS table with in-frame sequences only. Part of the clones is absent; in the studies checked, under half of the shortfall reflects unresolved V genes, and no reason is known for the rest. The V and J calls and clone size are taken from that table; D and trimming were inferred from the DNA. Present in this sample are about 170,000 clones, 85% to 90% of which were seen just once. Together, the top ten hold roughly 1.7% of the sample.

There are a few counts of this clone. The target of this receptor is not known. Per-base quality was not reported, and no clone a single base away is much larger than it. In this chain, TRBV10-1 is recombined with TRBJ2-2, with no confident D gene call. The sequenced sample was peripheral blood, obtained on day 0 of AZD1222 vaccination. This TCR derives from an adult in good health. The CDR3 reads as follows: CASSGLEVTGELFF. The nucleotides read TGCGCCAGCAGTGGGCTAGAGGTCACCGGGGAGCTGTTTTTT.